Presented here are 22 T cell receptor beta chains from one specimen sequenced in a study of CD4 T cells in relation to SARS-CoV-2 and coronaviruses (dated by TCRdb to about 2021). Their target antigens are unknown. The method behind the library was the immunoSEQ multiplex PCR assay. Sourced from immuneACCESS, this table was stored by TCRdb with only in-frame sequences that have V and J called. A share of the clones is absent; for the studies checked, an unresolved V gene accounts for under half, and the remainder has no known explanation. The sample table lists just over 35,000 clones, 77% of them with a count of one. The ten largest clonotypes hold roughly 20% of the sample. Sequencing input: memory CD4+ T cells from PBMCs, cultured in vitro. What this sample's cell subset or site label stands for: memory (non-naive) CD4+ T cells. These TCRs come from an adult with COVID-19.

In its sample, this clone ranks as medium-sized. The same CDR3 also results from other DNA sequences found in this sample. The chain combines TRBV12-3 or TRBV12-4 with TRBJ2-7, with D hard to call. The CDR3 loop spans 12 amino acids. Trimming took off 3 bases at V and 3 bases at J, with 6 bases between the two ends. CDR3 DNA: TGTGCCAGCAGTTTGAATGGCTACGAGCAGTACTTC. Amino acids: CASSLNGYEQYF.

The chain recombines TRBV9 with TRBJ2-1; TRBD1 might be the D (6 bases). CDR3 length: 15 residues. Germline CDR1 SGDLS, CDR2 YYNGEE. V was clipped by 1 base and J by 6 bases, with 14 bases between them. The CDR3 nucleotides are TGTGCCAGCAGCGTATCGGGACACCAAGGCAATGAGCAGTTCTTC. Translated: CASSVSGHQGNEQFF.

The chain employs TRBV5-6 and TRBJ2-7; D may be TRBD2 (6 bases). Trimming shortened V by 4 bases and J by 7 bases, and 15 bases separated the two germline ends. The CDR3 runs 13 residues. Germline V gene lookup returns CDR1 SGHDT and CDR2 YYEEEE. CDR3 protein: CASSAGRQREQYF. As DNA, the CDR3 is TGTGCCAGCAGCGCGGGGAGACAGAGAGAGCAGTACTTC.

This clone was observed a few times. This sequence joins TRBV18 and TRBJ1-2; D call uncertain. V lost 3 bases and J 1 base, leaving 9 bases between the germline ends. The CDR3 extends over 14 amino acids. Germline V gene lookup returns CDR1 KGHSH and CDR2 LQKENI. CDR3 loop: CASSPSGDNYGYTF. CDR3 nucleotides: TGTGCCAGCTCACCTTCCGGGGATAACTATGGCTACACCTTC.

CDR3 residues: CASSPMSSYNSPLHF. The CDR3 nucleotides read TGTGCCAGCAGCCCCATGAGCTCCTATAATTCACCCCTCCACTTT. This rearrangement joins TRBV6-5 to TRBJ1-6; D unclear. The germline CDR1 and CDR2 sequences are MNHEY and SVGAGI. V lost 6 bases and J 0 bases, leaving 9 bases between the germline ends. This CDR3 comprises 15 residues.

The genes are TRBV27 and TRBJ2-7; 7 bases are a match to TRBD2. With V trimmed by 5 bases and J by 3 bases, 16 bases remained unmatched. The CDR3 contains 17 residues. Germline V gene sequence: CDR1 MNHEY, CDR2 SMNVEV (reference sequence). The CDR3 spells CASSPYGGSGLYYEQYF. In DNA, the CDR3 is TGTGCCAGCAGTCCCTACGGGGGGAGCGGACTTTACTACGAGCAGTACTTC.

CDR3 coding DNA: TGTGCCAGCAGCTTAATTGGTGAGAGCTCCTACGAGCAGTACTTC. The encoded protein is CASSLIGESSYEQYF. V and J are TRBV7-2 and TRBJ2-7; D uncertain. V was clipped by 2 bases and J by 0 bases, with 11 bases between them. Germline CDR1 is SGHTA and CDR2 is FQGNSA. CDR3 size: 15 residues.

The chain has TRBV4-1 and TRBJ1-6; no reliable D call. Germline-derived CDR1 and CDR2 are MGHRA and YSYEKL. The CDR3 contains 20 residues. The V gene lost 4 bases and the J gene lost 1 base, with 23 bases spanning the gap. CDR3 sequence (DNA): TGCGCCAGCAGCCTGCGACTCGAGACTCGGATCGGATCCTATAATTCACCCCTCCACTTT. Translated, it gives CASSLRLETRIGSYNSPLHF.

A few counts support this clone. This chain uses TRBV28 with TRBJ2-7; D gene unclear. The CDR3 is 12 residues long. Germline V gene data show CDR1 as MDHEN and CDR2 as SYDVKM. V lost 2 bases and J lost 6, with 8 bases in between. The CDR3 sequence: CASSLVEREQYF. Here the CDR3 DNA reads TGTGCCAGCAGTTTAGTAGAACGCGAGCAGTACTTC.

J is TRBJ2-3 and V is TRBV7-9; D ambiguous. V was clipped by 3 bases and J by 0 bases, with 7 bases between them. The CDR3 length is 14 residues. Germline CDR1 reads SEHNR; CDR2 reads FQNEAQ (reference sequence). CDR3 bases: TGTGCCAGCAGCTTTTCGACTAGCACAGATACGCAGTATTTT. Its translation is CASSFSTSTDTQYF.

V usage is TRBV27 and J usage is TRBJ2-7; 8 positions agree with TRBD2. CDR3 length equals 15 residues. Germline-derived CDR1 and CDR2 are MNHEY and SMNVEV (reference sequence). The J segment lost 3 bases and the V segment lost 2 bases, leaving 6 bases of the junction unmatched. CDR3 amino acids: CASSLNGLAHYEQYF. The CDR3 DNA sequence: TGTGCCAGCAGTTTAAACGGACTAGCCCACTACGAGCAGTACTTC.

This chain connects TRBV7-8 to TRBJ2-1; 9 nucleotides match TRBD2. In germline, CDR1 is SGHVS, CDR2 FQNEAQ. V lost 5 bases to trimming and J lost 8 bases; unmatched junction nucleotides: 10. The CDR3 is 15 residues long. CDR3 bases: TGTGCCAGCAGCACCCCTAGCGGGGTGGGGTATGAGCAGTTCTTC. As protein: CASSTPSGVGYEQFF.

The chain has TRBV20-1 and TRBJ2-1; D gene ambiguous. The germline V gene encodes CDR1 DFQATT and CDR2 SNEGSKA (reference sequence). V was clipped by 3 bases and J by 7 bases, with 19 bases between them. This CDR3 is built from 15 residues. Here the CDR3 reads CSASKDPGDSNEQFF. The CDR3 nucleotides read TGCAGTGCTAGTAAGGACCCCGGAGACTCTAATGAGCAGTTCTTC.

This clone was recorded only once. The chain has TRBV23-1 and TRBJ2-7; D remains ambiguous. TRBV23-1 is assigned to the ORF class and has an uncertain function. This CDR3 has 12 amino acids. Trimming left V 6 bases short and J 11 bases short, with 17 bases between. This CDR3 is CASREDSPVEYF. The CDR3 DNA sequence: TGCGCCAGCAGAGAAGACTCGCCGGTCGAGTACTTC.

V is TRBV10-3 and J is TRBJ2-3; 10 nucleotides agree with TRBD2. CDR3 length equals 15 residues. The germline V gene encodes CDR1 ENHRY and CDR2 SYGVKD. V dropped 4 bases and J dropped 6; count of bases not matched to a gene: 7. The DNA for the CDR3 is TGTGCCATCAGTGGTCCTAGCGGGAGTTCTGATACGCAGTATTTT. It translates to CAISGPSGSSDTQYF.

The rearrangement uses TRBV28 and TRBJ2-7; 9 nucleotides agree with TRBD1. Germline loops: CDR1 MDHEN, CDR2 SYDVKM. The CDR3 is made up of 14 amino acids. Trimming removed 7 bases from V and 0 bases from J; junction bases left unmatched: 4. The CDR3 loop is CASNTGGFSYEQYF. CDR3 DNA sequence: TGTGCCAGCAATACAGGGGGCTTCTCCTACGAGCAGTACTTC.

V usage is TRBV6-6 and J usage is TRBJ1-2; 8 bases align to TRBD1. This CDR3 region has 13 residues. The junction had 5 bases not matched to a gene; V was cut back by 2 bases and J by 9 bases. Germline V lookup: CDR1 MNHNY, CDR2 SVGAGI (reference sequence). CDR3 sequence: CASSYDRTGSYTF. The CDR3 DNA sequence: TGTGCCAGCAGTTACGATCGGACAGGGAGCTACACCTTC.

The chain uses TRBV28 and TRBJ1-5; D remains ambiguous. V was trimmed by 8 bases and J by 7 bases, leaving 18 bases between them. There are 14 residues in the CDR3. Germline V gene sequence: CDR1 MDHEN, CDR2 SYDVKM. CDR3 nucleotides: TGTGCCAGCCACGCCCCGGCGCACGGCCAGCCCCAGCATTTT. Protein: CASHAPAHGQPQHF.

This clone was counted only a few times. The CDR3 nucleotides read TGTGCCAGCAGCTTTGTAGATAGGGCCGGGGAGCTGTTTTTT. Encoded protein: CASSFVDRAGELFF. The rearrangement uses TRBV7-9 and TRBJ2-2; no reliable D call. CDR1 and CDR2 (germline): SEHNR, FQNEAQ (reference sequence). Trimming cost V 3 bases and J 6 bases, with 11 bases left between them. The length of the CDR3 is 14 residues.

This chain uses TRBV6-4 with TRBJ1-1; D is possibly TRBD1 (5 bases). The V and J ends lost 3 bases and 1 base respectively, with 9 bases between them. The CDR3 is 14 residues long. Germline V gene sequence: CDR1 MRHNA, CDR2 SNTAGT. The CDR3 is CASSEGDGNTEAFF. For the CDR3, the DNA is TGTGCCAGCAGTGAAGGGGACGGGAACACTGAAGCTTTCTTT.

The CDR3 coding sequence is TGCAGCGTTTCAGGGGGCCCCAATCAGCCCCAGCATTTT. Protein product: CSVSGGPNQPQHF. This rearrangement joins TRBV29-1 to TRBJ1-5, with 8 positions matching TRBD1. CDR3 size: 13 residues. J was trimmed by 3 bases and V by 5 bases; bases with no gene match: 3. Germline-derived CDR1 and CDR2 are SQVTM and ANQGSEA.

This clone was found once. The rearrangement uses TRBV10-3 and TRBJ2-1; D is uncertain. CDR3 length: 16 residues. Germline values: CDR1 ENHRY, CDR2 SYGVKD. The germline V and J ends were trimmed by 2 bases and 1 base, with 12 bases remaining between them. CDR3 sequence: CAISEAMTGSYNEQFF. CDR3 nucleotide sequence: TGTGCCATCAGTGAGGCCATGACTGGGTCCTACAATGAGCAGTTCTTC.